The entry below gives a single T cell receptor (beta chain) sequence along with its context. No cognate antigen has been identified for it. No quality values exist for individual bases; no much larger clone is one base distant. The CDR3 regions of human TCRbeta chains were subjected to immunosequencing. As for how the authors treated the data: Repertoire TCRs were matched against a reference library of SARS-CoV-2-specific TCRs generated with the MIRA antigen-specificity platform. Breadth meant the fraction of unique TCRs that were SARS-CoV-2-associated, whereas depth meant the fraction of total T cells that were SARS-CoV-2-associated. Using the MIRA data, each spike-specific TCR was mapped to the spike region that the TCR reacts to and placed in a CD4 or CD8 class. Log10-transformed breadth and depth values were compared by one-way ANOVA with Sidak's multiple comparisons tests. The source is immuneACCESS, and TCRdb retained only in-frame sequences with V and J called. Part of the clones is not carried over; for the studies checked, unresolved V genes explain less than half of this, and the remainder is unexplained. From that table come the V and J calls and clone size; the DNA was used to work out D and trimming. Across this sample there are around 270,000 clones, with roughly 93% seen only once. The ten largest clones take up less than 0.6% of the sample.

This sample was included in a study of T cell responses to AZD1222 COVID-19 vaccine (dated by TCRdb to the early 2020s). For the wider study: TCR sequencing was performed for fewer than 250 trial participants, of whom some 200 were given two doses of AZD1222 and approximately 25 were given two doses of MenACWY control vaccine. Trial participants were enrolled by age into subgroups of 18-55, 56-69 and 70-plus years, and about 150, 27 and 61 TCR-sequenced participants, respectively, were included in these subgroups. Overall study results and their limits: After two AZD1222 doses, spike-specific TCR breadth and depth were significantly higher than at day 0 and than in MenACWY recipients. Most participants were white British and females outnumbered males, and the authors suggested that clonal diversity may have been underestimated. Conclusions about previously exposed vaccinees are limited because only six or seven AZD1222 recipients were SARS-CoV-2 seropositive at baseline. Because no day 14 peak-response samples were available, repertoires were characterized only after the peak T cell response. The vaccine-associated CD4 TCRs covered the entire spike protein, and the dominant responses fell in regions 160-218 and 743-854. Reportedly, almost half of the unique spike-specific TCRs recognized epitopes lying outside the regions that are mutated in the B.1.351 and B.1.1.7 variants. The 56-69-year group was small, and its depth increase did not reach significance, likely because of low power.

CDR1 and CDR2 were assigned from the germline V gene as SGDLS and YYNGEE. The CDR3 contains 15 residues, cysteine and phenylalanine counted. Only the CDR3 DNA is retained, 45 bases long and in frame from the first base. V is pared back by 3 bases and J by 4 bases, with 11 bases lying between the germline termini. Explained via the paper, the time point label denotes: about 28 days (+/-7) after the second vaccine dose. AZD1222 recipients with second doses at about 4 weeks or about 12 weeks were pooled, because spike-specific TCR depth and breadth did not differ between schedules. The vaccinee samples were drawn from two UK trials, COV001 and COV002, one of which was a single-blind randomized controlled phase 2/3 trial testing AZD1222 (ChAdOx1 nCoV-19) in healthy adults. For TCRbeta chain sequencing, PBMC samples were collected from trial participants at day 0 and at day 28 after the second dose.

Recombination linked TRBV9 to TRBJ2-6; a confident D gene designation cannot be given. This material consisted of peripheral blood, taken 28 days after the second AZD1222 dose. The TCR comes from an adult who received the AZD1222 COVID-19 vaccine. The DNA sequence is TGTGCCAGCAGCGGACACTTAACGGGGGCCAACGTCCTGACTTTC. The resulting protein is CASSGHLTGANVLTF.